The sequence of this TCR beta chain was determined in a study of response to subunit inactivated influenza vaccine. TCRdb independently ran MiXCR on the RT-PCR reads; one entry per CDR3 protein. Of 650,000 to 700,000 distinct CDR3 sequences detected, around 16% appear once; the ten largest clones hold around 10%. This CDR3 spans 15 amino acids. The V end was cut by 5 bases, the J end by 0 bases, with 11 bases between. This clonotype was seen repeatedly, ten times or more. The antigen is undetermined. Overall study results and limits: With each seasonal influenza vaccination, the authors suggested, few new T cells are recruited.

The sequences come from PBMCs from blood, collected 11 to 12 days after vaccination. The sequence derives from a man in his forties or fifties who received an inactivated influenza vaccine. The rearrangement links TRBV12-3 or TRBV12-4 to TRBJ2-1; tentatively, D is TRBD2 (5 bases). CDR3 sequence reads: CASSDYPSSYNEQFF. The DNA for the CDR3 is TGTGCCAGCAGTGACTACCCCAGCTCCTACAATGAGCAGTTCTTC.